This T cell receptor beta chain comes out of a study of Tregs in tolerant kidney transplant recipients. Study conclusions and caveats: Expanding Tregs on activated donor B cells appeared to best identify donor-specific TCRbeta clones. The small number of patients limits these findings pending further validation.

The table came from immunoSEQ multiplex PCR; TCRdb's copy has only in-frame clones and leaves some out. The data show roughly 66,000 clones, with roughly 92% seen just once and roughly 9.7% held by the top ten. Turning to this clone: The antigen remains unidentified.

V lost 2 bases, J lost 2 bases, and 9 bases lay in between. Germline CDR1 is SEHNR and CDR2 is FQNEAQ (reference sequence). The CDR3 spans 14 residues. CD4+CD25+CD127- Tregs, CD4+CD25- non-Tregs, CD4 and CD8 cells were sorted. The sample in question was CD8+ T cells from blood, obtained before the transplant. The rearrangement uses TRBV7-9 and TRBJ2-5, with a weak D call TRBD1 (5 bases). The TCR sequence derives from a human donor who received a combined kidney and bone marrow transplant. This chain's CDR3 is CASSLLQGQETQYF. As DNA, the CDR3 is TGTGCCAGCAGCTTACTCCAGGGACAAGAGACCCAGTACTTC. The full variable domain, completed using reference TRBV7-9 and TRBJ2-5, is DTGVSQNPRHKITKRGQNVTFRCDPISEHNRLYWYRQTLGQGPEFLTYFQNEAQLEKSRLLSDRFSAERPKGSFSTLEIQRTEQGDSAMYLCASSLLQGQETQYFGPGTRLLVL.